This TCR beta chain was identified during a study of cytomegalovirus exposure and HLA in healthy donors. A note on this clone: Its antigen is undetermined.

PCR was performed using 60 Vbeta and 13 Jbeta primers. Generated by immunoSEQ multiplex PCR, the TCRdb table keeps only in-frame clones and is missing some. Its table records 55,000 to 65,000 clones. Study-level results: Sequencing likely caused a cluster of highly shared sequence variants. Looking again later, the authors saw that most CMV-associated TCR beta chains seemed HLA-restricted.

The length of the CDR3 is 13 residues. Germline assignment: CDR1 SGDLS and CDR2 YYNGEE. V dropped 3 bases and J dropped 5 bases, with 11 bases sitting between them. Donors counted as nominally healthy when sampled, yet unrecorded immune exposures were likely. The sample was PBMCs. The TCR comes from a woman aged 18-29 years in good health and CMV-seronegative. The chain carries TRBV9 and TRBJ1-1; D is ambiguous. CDR3 protein: CASSGTGGTEAFF. Here the CDR3 DNA reads TGTGCCAGCAGCGGGACGGGCGGGACTGAAGCTTTCTTT.